Detailed here is one TCR beta chain. Using immunoSEQ multiplex PCR, the repertoire was profiled, and TCRdb retains in-frame clones only, with some absent. The table lists 88,000 or so clones, about 94% of them singletons. This sample was taken from a study of control samples from healthy donors and cancer patients. The germline V gene encodes CDR1 SGHNT and CDR2 YYREEE (reference sequence). The CDR3 loop spans 13 amino acids. Trimming took off 0 bases at V and 4 bases at J, with 7 bases between the two ends. Material: blood. The chain recombines TRBV5-4 with TRBJ2-5; D gene ambiguous. The sequence was obtained from a woman under 30 in good health. As DNA, the CDR3 is TGTGCCAGCAGCTTGGTGCTGGGAGAGACCCAGTACTTC. Translation: CASSLVLGETQYF.